Each of the 18 T cell receptor beta chains below was sequenced from the same sample in a study of shared clonotypes between healthy human individuals. TCRdb's table, derived via immunoSEQ multiplex PCR, lists solely in-frame clones and lacks some. The sample carries roughly 2.5 million clones, around 94% recorded once. The material sequenced was naive CD4+ T cells sorted from blood. The subset was: CD45RA+ positively selected. These receptors came from a man between 18 and 29 years old in good health.

The chain links TRBV27 to TRBJ2-3, with a possible D match to TRBD2 (6 bases). There are 17 residues in the CDR3. With 2 bases removed from V and 4 bases from J, the gap between germline ends came to 19 bases. The germline gives CDR1 MNHEY, CDR2 SMNVEV (reference sequence). CDR3 sequence: CASSLTPRRDYADTQYF. Written as DNA, the CDR3 is TGTGCCAGCAGTTTAACCCCCCGGAGGGATTACGCAGATACGCAGTATTTT.

The chain employs TRBV18 and TRBJ1-5, with 9 bases aligning to TRBD1. The CDR3 loop spans 16 amino acids. Germline loops: CDR1 KGHSH, CDR2 LQKENI. V lost 2 bases to trimming and J lost 3 bases; unmatched junction nucleotides: 5. The chain's CDR3 is CASSPTRQGDNQPQHF. The CDR3 nucleotides are TGTGCCAGCTCACCAACCAGACAGGGGGACAATCAGCCCCAGCATTTT.

The V and J genes are TRBV28 and TRBJ1-4; D may be TRBD1 (6 bases). V lost 8 bases and J lost 2, with 9 bases in between. The CDR3 is made up of 13 amino acids. Germline-derived CDR1 and CDR2 are MDHEN and SYDVKM. CDR3 protein: CASQTGTNEKLFF. In DNA form, the CDR3 reads TGTGCCAGCCAAACAGGGACTAATGAAAAACTGTTTTTT.

The V and J genes are TRBV28 and TRBJ1-3; D not resolved. CDR3 size: 16 residues. The germline CDR1 and CDR2 sequences are MDHEN and SYDVKM. V was trimmed by 3 bases and J by 0 bases, leaving 12 bases between them. This chain's CDR3 is CASSFPWQSSGNTIYF. In DNA, the CDR3 is TGTGCCAGCAGTTTCCCGTGGCAGAGCTCTGGAAACACCATATATTTT.

The chain combines TRBV9 with TRBJ1-4; 7 bases map to TRBD1. Trimming at V came to 1 base and at J to 7 bases, leaving 7 bases not matched to a gene. The CDR3 extends over 15 amino acids. The V gene's germline CDR1 is SGDLS and CDR2 YYNGEE. The DNA of the CDR3 is TGTGCCAGCAGCGTAAGGCCAGGGGGGAGTGAAAAACTGTTTTTT. This gives the protein CASSVRPGGSEKLFF. Variable domain in full (rest from reference TRBV9 and TRBJ1-4): DSGVTQTPKHLITATGQRVTLRCSPRSGDLSVYWYQQSLDQGLQFLIQYYNGEERAKGNILERFSAQQFPDLHSELNLSSLELGDSALYFCASSVRPGGSEKLFFGSGTQLSVL.

This clone has just one count. This chain joins TRBV11-2 and TRBJ2-7, with 7 bases identical to TRBD1. Germline CDR1 SGHAT, CDR2 FQNNGV. This CDR3 contains 15 residues. V shed 5 bases and J 3 bases; nucleotides not matched to a gene: 10. CDR3 DNA sequence: TGTGCCAGCAGCACAAACAGGGGATTTTTCTACGAGCAGTACTTC. It translates to CASSTNRGFFYEQYF.

The V and J genes are TRBV9 and TRBJ2-7, with 10 bases aligning to TRBD1. After removal of 3 bases from V and 2 bases from J, the junction contained 5 bases not matched to a gene. This CDR3 spans 15 amino acids. CDR1 is SGDLS and CDR2 is YYNGEE in the germline V gene. The CDR3 DNA reads TGTGCCAGCAGCGCCTGGGACAGGGGACCCTACGAGCAGTACTTC. Amino acid sequence: CASSAWDRGPYEQYF.

The V and J genes are TRBV7-2 and TRBJ1-6; 10 bases match TRBD1. This CDR3 is built from 19 residues. Germline-derived CDR1 and CDR2 are SGHTA and FQGNSA. The V and J ends lost 3 bases and 0 bases, in that order; junction bases with no gene match: 8. The CDR3: CASSFGTGALSSYNSPLHF. Here the CDR3 DNA reads TGTGCCAGCAGCTTCGGGACAGGGGCTCTGAGCTCCTATAATTCACCCCTCCACTTT.

This clone was counted once. The chain employs TRBV6-5 and TRBJ2-7; maybe TRBD1 (6 bases). This CDR3 is built from 14 residues. Germline-derived CDR1 and CDR2 are MNHEY and SVGAGI. With 8 bases removed from V and 0 bases from J, the gap between germline ends came to 14 bases. The chain's CDR3 is CASSRGKSSYEQYF. CDR3 bases: TGTGCCAGCTCGAGGGGGAAGAGCTCCTACGAGCAGTACTTC.

In DNA, the CDR3 is TGTGCCAGCAGCTTAGGGCAGGGACCTCGGGAGACCCAGTACTTC. Its protein product is CASSLGQGPRETQYF. This sequence joins TRBV7-9 and TRBJ2-5; D may match TRBD1 or TRBD2 (5 bases each). The CDR3 consists of 15 residues. Between the trimmed V and J ends, which lost 1 base and 5 bases, there was a span of 14 bases. CDR1 is SEHNR, CDR2 FQNEAQ, per germline (reference sequence). The whole variable domain, filled in from reference TRBV7-9 and TRBJ2-5, reads DTGVSQNPRHKITKRGQNVTFRCDPISEHNRLYWYRQTLGQGPEFLTYFQNEAQLEKSRLLSDRFSAERPKGSFSTLEIQRTEQGDSAMYLCASSLGQGPRETQYFGPGTRLLVL.

The gene calls are TRBV25-1 and TRBJ2-5; D gene unclear. CDR3 length equals 14 residues. Trimming took off 4 bases at V and 4 bases at J, with 13 bases between the two ends. The germline V gene encodes CDR1 MGHDK and CDR2 SYGVNS. CDR3 region: CASSVPNPPETQYF. The CDR3, as DNA: TGTGCCAGCAGTGTACCGAATCCGCCAGAGACCCAGTACTTC.

V is TRBV5-5 and J is TRBJ1-1; no reliable D call. V was cut by 4 bases and J by 5 bases, with 15 bases left in between. The CDR3 extends over 14 amino acids. CDR1 is SGHKS, CDR2 YYEKEE, per germline (reference sequence). The CDR3 region has the DNA TGTGCCAGCAGCCCCACGGTAGGGAGGACTGAAGCTTTCTTT. It is translated as CASSPTVGRTEAFF. Complete variable domain (other parts from reference TRBV5-5 and TRBJ1-1): DAGVTQSPTHLIKTRGQQVTLRCSPISGHKSVSWYQQVLGQGPQFIFQYYEKEERGRGNFPDRFSARQFPNYSSELNVNALLLGDSALYLCASSPTVGRTEAFFGQGTRLTVV.

V and J are TRBV10-3 and TRBJ2-7; TRBD1 matches 9 bases. This CDR3 is 14 amino acids long. J was trimmed by 0 bases and V by 7 bases; bases with no gene match: 4. The germline gives CDR1 ENHRY, CDR2 SYGVKD. The CDR3 bases are TGTGCCATCACAGGGACAGGGAGCTCCTACGAGCAGTACTTC. Its protein is CAITGTGSSYEQYF.

Comments on this clone: The sample has other DNA sequences that encode this CDR3 too. The chain carries TRBV10-3 and TRBJ1-1; 7 bases fit TRBD1. The CDR3 spans 14 residues. From germline, CDR1 is ENHRY and CDR2 SYGVKD. Germline trimming cut 5 bases from V and 3 bases from J; bases unmatched to any gene: 6. The CDR3 DNA is TGTGCCATCAGTCGACAGGGAGCAGACACTGAAGCTTTCTTT. This encodes CAISRQGADTEAFF.

This chain joins TRBV19 and TRBJ2-1; D is ambiguous. The CDR3 has 15 amino acids. Trimming removed 0 bases from V and 2 bases from J, with 8 bases in between. Germline values: CDR1 LNHDA, CDR2 SQIVND (reference sequence). The CDR3 DNA sequence: TGTGCCAGTAGTATAGAAAGGACGGCCTACAATGAGCAGTTCTTC. Translated: CASSIERTAYNEQFF. The variable domain in full, completed from reference TRBV19 and TRBJ2-1, reads DGGITQSPKYLFRKEGQNVTLSCEQNLNHDAMYWYRQDPGQGLRLIYYSQIVNDFQKGDIAEGYSVSREKKESFPLTVTSAQKNPTAFYLCASSIERTAYNEQFFGPGTRLTVL.

The chain couples TRBV4-1 to TRBJ2-2; D is possibly TRBD1 (6 bases). CDR1 and CDR2 (germline): MGHRA, YSYEKL. This CDR3 region has 18 residues. Trimming took off 2 bases at V and 1 base at J, with 17 bases between the two ends. CDR3 protein: CASSQYLPGTLNTGELFF. The CDR3 DNA reads as TGCGCCAGCAGCCAATATTTGCCCGGGACACTGAACACCGGGGAGCTGTTTTTT.

The V call is TRBV19, the J call TRBJ1-1; possible D gene TRBD1, 6 bases. Germline-derived CDR1 and CDR2 are LNHDA and SQIVND (reference sequence). CDR3 length: 14 residues. Trimming cost V 5 bases and J 6 bases, with 16 bases left between them. The CDR3 coding sequence is TGTGCCAGTAGTGAACAGGGATATAGCGCTGAAGCTTTCTTT. This codes for CASSEQGYSAEAFF.

CDR3 residues: CASAGRQGSETQYF. Here the CDR3 DNA reads TGTGCCAGCGCCGGTCGCCAGGGTTCCGAGACCCAGTACTTC. This rearrangement joins TRBV2 to TRBJ2-5; a possible D gene is TRBD1 (5 bases). CDR3 size: 14 residues. Per the germline V gene, CDR1 is SNHLY and CDR2 is FYNNEI. Trimming pared 8 bases from V and 5 bases from J, leaving 18 bases between.